These 8 T cell receptor beta chains share one sample of origin, sequenced in a study of cytotoxic CD8 clonotypes in ibrutinib-treated CLL. The data were produced by immunoSEQ multiplex PCR, yet TCRdb's version contains in-frame clones alone and is incomplete. Here the sample spans thousands of clones, around 80% being singletons. Sequencing was performed on PBMCs, taken before ibrutinib treatment. All receptors derive from a human donor with chronic lymphocytic leukemia.

This clone was found once. The chain joins TRBV27 to TRBJ2-3; the match to TRBD2 covers 13 bases. Unmatched junction bases numbered 6, after V lost 5 bases and J lost 4 bases. Germline loops: CDR1 MNHEY, CDR2 SMNVEV (reference sequence). This CDR3 is built from 16 residues. CDR3 in DNA: TGTGCCAGCAGTCCCTTGGGACTAGCGGGACCAGATACGCAGTATTTT. Encoded protein: CASSPLGLAGPDTQYF.

This chain connects TRBV19 to TRBJ1-1, with no clear D. CDR3 length: 14 residues. Germline V lookup: CDR1 LNHDA, CDR2 SQIVND (reference sequence). V lost 3 bases and J lost 0, with 8 bases in between. The CDR3 reads CASSIRHLNTEAFF. CDR3 bases: TGTGCCAGTAGTATCCGACACTTGAACACTGAAGCTTTCTTT.

The CDR3 sequence is CASSYGQGRFDEQFF. Written as DNA, the CDR3 is TGTGCCAGTAGTTACGGACAGGGGCGCTTTGATGAGCAGTTCTTC. V gene TRBV19 combines with J gene TRBJ2-1, with TRBD1 matching over 9 bases. Germline V gives CDR1 LNHDA, CDR2 SQIVND (reference sequence). V trimming: 5 bases; J trimming: 8 bases; junction bases outside the gene matches: 10. This CDR3 spans 15 amino acids. Full variable domain (rest looked up from reference TRBV19 and TRBJ2-1): DGGITQSPKYLFRKEGQNVTLSCEQNLNHDAMYWYRQDPGQGLRLIYYSQIVNDFQKGDIAEGYSVSREKKESFPLTVTSAQKNPTAFYLCASSYGQGRFDEQFFGPGTRLTVL.

The chain uses TRBV27 and TRBJ1-1, with no clear D. The V and J ends lost 8 bases and 0 bases respectively, with 13 bases between them. CDR3 length equals 14 residues. Germline CDR1 and CDR2: MNHEY and SMNVEV (reference sequence). CDR3 in DNA: TGTGCCAGCGGGATGAAGAGTATGAACACTGAAGCTTTCTTT. Amino acids: CASGMKSMNTEAFF.

The chain is built from TRBV7-9 and TRBJ1-1, with unresolved D. V was pared by 1 base and J by 3 bases, with 12 bases between. CDR1 and CDR2 from the germline V gene are SEHNR and FQNEAQ (reference sequence). The CDR3 runs to 15 residues. CDR3 protein: CASSLERGPYTEAFF. The CDR3 coding sequence is TGTGCCAGCAGCTTAGAACGTGGGCCTTACACTGAAGCTTTCTTT.

V is TRBV14 and J is TRBJ1-6; 12 nucleotides match TRBD1. Germline V gene sequence: CDR1 SGHDN, CDR2 FVKESK. The CDR3 has 20 amino acids. V lost 4 bases and J lost 0; bases outside the gene matches: 10. The CDR3 spells CASSRGQGAFWGSYNSPLHF. In DNA form, the CDR3 reads TGTGCCAGCAGCCGGGGACAGGGGGCTTTCTGGGGCTCCTATAATTCACCCCTCCACTTT.

The V gene is TRBV2, the J gene TRBJ1-2, with D possibly matching TRBD1 (5 bases). This CDR3 spans 17 amino acids. Germline V gene data show CDR1 as SNHLY and CDR2 as FYNNEI. V shed 5 bases and J shed 4 bases, with 23 bases lying between them. The CDR3 here is CASSISRLGGEGYGYTF. CDR3 DNA sequence: TGTGCCAGCAGTATCAGCCGTCTCGGGGGTGAGGGCTATGGCTACACCTTC.

This clone showed up just a few times. V gene TRBV7-2 combines with J gene TRBJ1-2, with unresolved D. The CDR3 sequence is 14 residues long. V was clipped by 4 bases and J by 6 bases, with 15 bases between them. Germline CDR1 reads SGHTA; CDR2 reads FQGNSA. CDR3 sequence reads: CASSSYMAEDGYTF. CDR3 coding DNA: TGTGCCAGCAGCTCGTACATGGCAGAGGATGGCTACACCTTC.